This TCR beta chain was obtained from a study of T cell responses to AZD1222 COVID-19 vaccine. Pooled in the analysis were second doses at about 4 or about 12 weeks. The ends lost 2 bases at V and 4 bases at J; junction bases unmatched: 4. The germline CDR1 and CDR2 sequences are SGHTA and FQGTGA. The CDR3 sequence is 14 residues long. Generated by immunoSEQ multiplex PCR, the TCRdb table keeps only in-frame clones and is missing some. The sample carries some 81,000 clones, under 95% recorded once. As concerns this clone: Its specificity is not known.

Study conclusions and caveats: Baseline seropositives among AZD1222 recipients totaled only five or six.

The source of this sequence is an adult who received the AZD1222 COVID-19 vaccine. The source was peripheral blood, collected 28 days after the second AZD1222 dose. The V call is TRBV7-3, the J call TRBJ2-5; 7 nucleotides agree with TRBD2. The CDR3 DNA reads TGTGCCAGCAGCTTAGGCGGGAGAGGAGAGACCCAGTACTTC. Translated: CASSLGGRGETQYF.